This T cell receptor beta chain came from a study of T cell responses to AZD1222 COVID-19 vaccine. Study results and limitations: Following two doses of AZD1222, Spike-specific TCR breadth and depth rose. Across spike, vaccine-associated CD4 TCRs were found, dominant at 160-218 and 743-854. Clonal diversity may have been underestimated, and the donors were mostly white British, with more females than males.

Germline CDR1 MNHEY, CDR2 SMNVEV (reference sequence). CDR3 size: 14 residues. V was clipped by 3 bases and J by 5 bases, with 13 bases between them. To note about this clone: Its cognate antigen is unknown.

Method: immunoSEQ multiplex PCR; TCRdb's copy keeps in-frame clones and lacks some. The repertoire holds 100,000 to 150,000 clones, with around nine tenths as singletons. This TCR derives from an adult in good health. This chain joins TRBV27 and TRBJ1-1; no definite D call. Here the sequenced sample was peripheral blood, taken on day 0 of AZD1222 vaccination. In DNA form, the CDR3 reads TGTGCCAGCAGTTTTGAGCGGGCTAAGACTGAAGCTTTCTTT. Translating it yields CASSFERAKTEAFF.